This TCR beta chain appears in the sequencing data of a study of cytomegalovirus exposure and HLA in healthy donors. Overall study context: T cells numbering around 200 million yielded some 110 million unique TCR beta sequences in an earlier analysis.

60 Vbeta and 13 Jbeta primers were used in PCR. The assay was immunoSEQ multiplex PCR, and TCRdb's table has in-frame clones only and misses some. This table holds 100,000 to 150,000 clones, about two thirds found once. The germline gives CDR1 LGHNT, CDR2 FRNRAP. Between the trimmed V and J ends, which lost 5 bases and 5 bases, there was a span of 12 bases. The CDR3 totals 14 residues. V gene TRBV12-5 combines with J gene TRBJ2-2, with a possible D match to TRBD1 (6 bases). Material: PBMCs. This TCR derives from a woman aged 55-69 years in good health and CMV-seropositive. CDR3 sequence: CASGKTQGTGELFF. DNA of the CDR3: TGTGCTAGTGGTAAAACCCAGGGGACCGGGGAGCTGTTTTTT.